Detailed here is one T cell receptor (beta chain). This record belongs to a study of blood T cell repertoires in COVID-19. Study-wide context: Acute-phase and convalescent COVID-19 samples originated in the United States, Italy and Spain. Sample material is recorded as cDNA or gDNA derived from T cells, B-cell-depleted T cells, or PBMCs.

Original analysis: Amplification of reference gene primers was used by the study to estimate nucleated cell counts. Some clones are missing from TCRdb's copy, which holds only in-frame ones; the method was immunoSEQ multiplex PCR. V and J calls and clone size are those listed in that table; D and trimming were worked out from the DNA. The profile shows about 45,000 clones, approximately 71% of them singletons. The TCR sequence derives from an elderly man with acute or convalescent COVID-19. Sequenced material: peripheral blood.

CDR3 bases: TGTGCCATCAGTGAGTCGGGGACAGCCTTCAATCAGCCCCAGCATTTT. Protein: CAISESGTAFNQPQHF. The rearrangement joins TRBV10-3 to TRBJ1-5; 7 bases line up with TRBD1. The germline V gene has CDR1 ENHRY and CDR2 SYGVKD. V was clipped by 0 bases and J by 3 bases; unmatched bases: 5. The CDR3 contains 16 residues.